This T cell receptor beta chain stems from a study of OX40 agonist ivuxolimab in advanced cancers. Study information: Ivuxolimab, which patients received intravenously every 2 weeks, was dosed at 0.01 to 10 mg/kg. Three patients had partial responses: one hepatocellular carcinoma, two cutaneous melanoma. Study observations and caveats: Clonal expansion by week 6 occurred in CD4+ and CD8+ blood T cells (at 0.1 to 3.0 mg/kg).

Using immunoSEQ multiplex PCR, the repertoire was profiled, and TCRdb retains in-frame clones only, with some absent. Among 50,000 to 65,000 clones listed, 81% were seen once. A note on this clone: Its target is unknown.

Baseline was the first blood sampling point, followed by cycle 4 day 1 and cycle 7 day 1. The germline V gene has CDR1 MGHRA and CDR2 YSYEKL. Trimming took off 0 bases at V and 0 bases at J, with 11 bases between the two ends. The CDR3 sequence is 16 residues long. The specimen was CD4+ or CD8+ T cells sorted from blood, collected in a trial of the OX40 agonist ivuxolimab. The V and J genes are TRBV4-1 and TRBJ1-1; D is uncertain. This TCR was sampled from an adult with an advanced solid tumor such as melanoma, head and neck, liver or kidney cancer. The CDR3 DNA reads as TGCGCCAGCAGCCAAGATAGAGACACTATGAACACTGAAGCTTTCTTT. Translating it yields CASSQDRDTMNTEAFF.